This T cell receptor (beta chain) is from a study of T cell changes during pregnancy in multiple sclerosis. Here immunoSEQ multiplex PCR was the method, and the copy in TCRdb shows in-frame clones only, minus some. The repertoire holds more than 50,000 clones, with 75% to 95% as singletons. Per germline, CDR1 MNHEY and CDR2 SVGAGI. The CDR3 runs 14 residues. Unmatched junction bases numbered 2, after V lost 6 bases and J lost 0 bases. The sample here was peripheral blood, taken after pregnancy. The V call is TRBV6-5, the J call TRBJ2-1, with 7 bases fitting TRBD1. The clonotype was recovered from a female donor in good health, enrolled as a control in a pregnancy study. CDR3 nucleotide sequence: TGTGCCAGCAGGAGGGACAGCTCCTACAATGAGCAGTTCTTC. The encoded protein is CASRRDSSYNEQFF.